Described below is a single T cell receptor beta chain sequence and its context. This sample is drawn from a study of T-cell memory formation after mild COVID-19. V was shortened by 0 bases and J by 4 bases, with 7 bases between the two germline ends. Germline V gene sequence: CDR1 GTSNPN, CDR2 SVGIG (reference sequence). The CDR3 loop spans 13 amino acids. MiXCR was run by TCRdb on the 5' RACE reads, yielding one entry per CDR3 protein. The sample consists of about 190,000 distinct CDR3 sequences, 27% of them appearing once. The chain recombines TRBV30 with TRBJ2-1; D call uncertain. The source material was PBMCs or a T cell subset sorted from them (not recorded which). The sequence was obtained from an adult woman who had mild COVID-19 (a few samples of this study predate the infection). Cell type and time point are not known. Here the CDR3 DNA reads TGTGCCTGGAGTGTAGGTAGTTACAATGAGCAGTTCTTC. Its protein product is CAWSVGSYNEQFF.